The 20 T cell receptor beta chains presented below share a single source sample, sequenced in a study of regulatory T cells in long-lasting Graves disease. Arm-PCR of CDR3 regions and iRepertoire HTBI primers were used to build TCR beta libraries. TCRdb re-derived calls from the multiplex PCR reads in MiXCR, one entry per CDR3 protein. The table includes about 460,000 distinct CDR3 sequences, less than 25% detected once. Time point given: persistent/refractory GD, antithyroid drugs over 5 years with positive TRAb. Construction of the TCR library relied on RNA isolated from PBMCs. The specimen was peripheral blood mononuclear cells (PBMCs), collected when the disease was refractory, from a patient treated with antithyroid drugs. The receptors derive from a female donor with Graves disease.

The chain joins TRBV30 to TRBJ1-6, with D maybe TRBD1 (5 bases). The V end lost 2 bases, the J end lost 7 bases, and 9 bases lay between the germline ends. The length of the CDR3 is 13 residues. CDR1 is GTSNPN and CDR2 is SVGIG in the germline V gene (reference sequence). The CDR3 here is CAWSSQGNSPLHF. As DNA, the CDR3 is TGTGCCTGGAGTTCCCAGGGAAATTCACCCCTCCACTTT.

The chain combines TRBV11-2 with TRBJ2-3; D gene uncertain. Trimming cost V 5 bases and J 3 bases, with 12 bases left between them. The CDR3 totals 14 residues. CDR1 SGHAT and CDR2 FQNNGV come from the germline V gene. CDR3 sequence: CASSPNRQTDTQYF. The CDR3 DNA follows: TGTGCCAGCAGCCCGAACCGCCAGACAGATACGCAGTATTTT.

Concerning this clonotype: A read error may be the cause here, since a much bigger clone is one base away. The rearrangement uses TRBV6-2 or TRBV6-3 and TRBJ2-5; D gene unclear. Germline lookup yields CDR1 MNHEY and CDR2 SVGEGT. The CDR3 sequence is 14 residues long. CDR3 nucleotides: TGTGCCAGCAGCCGCGCAAGCAGGCCAGAGGCCCAGTACTTC. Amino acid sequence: CASSRASRPEAQYF.

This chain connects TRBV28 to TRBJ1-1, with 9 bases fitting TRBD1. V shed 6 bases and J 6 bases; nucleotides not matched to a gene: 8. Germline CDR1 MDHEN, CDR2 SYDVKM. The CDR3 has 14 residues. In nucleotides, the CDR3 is TGTGCCAGCAGGAGACAGGGGGGGGGGGCTGAAGCTTTCTTT. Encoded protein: CASRRQGGGAEAFF.

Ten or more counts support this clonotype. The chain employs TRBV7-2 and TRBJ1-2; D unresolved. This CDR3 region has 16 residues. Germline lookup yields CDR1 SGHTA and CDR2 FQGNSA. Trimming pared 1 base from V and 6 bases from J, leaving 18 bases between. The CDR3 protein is CASSLEQSISSNGYTF. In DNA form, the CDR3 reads TGTGCCAGCAGCTTAGAACAGAGTATCTCATCAAATGGCTACACCTTC.

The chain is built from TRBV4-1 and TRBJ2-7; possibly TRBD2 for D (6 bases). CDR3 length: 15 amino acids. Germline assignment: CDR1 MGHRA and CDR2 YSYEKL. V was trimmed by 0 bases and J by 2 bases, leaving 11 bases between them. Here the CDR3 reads CASSQEIGTAYEQYF. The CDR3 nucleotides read TGCGCCAGCAGCCAAGAAATTGGGACTGCCTACGAGCAGTACTTC.

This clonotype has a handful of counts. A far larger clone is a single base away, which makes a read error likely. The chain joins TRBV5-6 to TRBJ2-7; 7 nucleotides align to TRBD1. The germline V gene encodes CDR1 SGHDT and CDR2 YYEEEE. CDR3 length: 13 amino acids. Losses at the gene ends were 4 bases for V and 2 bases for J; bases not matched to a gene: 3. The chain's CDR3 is CASSRDSPYEQYF. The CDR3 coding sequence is TGTGCCAGCAGCCGGGACAGCCCCTACGAGCAGTACTTC.

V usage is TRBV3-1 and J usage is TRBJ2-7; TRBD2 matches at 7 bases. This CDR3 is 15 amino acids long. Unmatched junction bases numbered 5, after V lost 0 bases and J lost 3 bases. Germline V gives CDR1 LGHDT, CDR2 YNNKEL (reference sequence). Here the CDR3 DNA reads TGTGCCAGCAGCCAAGAGGGAGGGGCTTACTACGAGCAGTACTTC. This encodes CASSQEGGAYYEQYF.

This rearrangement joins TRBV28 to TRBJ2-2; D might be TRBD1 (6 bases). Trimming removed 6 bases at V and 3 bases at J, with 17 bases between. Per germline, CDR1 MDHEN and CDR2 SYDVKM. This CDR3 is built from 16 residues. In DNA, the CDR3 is TGTGCCAGCAGCCTCCTGGGACACACAGACACCGGGGAGCTGTTTTTT. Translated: CASSLLGHTDTGELFF.

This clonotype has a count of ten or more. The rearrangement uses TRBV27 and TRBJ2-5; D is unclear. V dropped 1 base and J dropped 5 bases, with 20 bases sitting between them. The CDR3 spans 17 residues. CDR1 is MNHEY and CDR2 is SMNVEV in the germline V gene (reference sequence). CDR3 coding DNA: TGTGCCAGCAGTTTATTTGGGTCCATATCCCAAGGGGAGACCCAGTACTTC. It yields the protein CASSLFGSISQGETQYF.

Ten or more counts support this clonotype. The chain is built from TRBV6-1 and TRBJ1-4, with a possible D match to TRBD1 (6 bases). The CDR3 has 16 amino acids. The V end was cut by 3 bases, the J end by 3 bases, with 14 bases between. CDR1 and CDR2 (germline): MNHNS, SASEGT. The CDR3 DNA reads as TGTGCCAGCAGTGATGAGGGACAACCCTCTAATGAAAAACTGTTTTTT. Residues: CASSDEGQPSNEKLFF.

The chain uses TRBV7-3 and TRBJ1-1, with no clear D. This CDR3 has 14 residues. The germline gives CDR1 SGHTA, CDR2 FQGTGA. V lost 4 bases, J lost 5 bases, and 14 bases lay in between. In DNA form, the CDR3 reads TGTGCCAGCAGCTACCGCACCGGATGGACTGAAGCTTTCTTT. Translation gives CASSYRTGWTEAFF.

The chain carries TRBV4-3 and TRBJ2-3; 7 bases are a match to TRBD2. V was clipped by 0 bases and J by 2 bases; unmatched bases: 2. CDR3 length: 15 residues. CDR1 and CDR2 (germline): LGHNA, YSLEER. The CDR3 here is CASSQDLAATDTQYF. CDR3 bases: TGCGCCAGCAGCCAAGATCTAGCGGCCACAGATACGCAGTATTTT.

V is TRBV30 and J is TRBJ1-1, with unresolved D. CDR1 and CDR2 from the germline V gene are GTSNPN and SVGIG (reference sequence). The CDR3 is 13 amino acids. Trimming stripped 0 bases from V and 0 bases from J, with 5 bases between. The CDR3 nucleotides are TGTGCCTGGAGTGTCCAGATGAACACTGAAGCTTTCTTT. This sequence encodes CAWSVQMNTEAFF.

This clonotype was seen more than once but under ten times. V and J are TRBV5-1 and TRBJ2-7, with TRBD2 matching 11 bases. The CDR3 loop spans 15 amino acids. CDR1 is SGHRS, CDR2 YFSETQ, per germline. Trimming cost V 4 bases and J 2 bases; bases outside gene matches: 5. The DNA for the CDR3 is TGCGCCAGCAGCGGGGGGGGACTAGCGGCCTACGAGCAGTACTTC. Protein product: CASSGGGLAAYEQYF.

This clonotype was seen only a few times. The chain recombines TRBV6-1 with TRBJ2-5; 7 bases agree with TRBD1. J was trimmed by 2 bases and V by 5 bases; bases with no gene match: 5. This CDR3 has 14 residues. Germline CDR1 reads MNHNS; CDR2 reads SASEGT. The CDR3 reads CASSRGQWQETQYF. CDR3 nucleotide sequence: TGTGCCAGCAGTAGGGGACAGTGGCAAGAGACCCAGTACTTC.

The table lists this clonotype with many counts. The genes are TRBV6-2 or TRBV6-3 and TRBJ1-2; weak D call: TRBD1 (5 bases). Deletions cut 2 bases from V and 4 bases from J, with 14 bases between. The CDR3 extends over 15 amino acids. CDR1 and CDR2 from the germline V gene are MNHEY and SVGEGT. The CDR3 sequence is CASSYPGTVLYGYTF. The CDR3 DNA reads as TGTGCCAGCAGTTACCCCGGGACGGTCCTCTATGGCTACACCTTC.

CDR3 sequence reads: CASSANRGLDYEQYF. CDR3 bases: TGCGCCAGCAGCGCTAACAGGGGGTTAGACTACGAGCAGTACTTC. This chain links TRBV5-1 with TRBJ2-7; 8 bases fit TRBD1. CDR1 is SGHRS and CDR2 is YFSETQ in the germline V gene. Trimming at V came to 4 bases and at J to 3 bases, leaving 9 bases not matched to a gene. The CDR3 is 15 amino acids.

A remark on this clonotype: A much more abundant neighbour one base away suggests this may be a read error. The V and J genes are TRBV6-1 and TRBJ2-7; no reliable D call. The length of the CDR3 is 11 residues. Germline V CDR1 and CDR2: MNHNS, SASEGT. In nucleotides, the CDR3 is TGTGCCGGCAGTGAATTCGACGAGCAGTACTTC. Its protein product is CAGSEFDEQYF.

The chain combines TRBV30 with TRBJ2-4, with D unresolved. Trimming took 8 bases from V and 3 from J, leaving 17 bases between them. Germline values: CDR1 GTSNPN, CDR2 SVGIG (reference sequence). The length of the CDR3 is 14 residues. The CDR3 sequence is CALTWNWDKNIQYF. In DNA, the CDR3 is TGTGCCCTAACCTGGAATTGGGACAAAAACATTCAGTACTTC. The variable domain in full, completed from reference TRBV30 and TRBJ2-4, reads SQTIHQWPATLVQPVGSPLSLECTVEGTSNPNLYWYRQAAGRGLQLLFYSVGIGQISSEVPQNLSASRPQDRQFILSSKKLLLSDSGFYLCALTWNWDKNIQYFGAGTRLSVL.